These 17 T cell receptor beta chains share one sample of origin, sequenced in a study of blood T cell repertoires in COVID-19. TCRdb's copy holds only in-frame clones and misses some; the assay was immunoSEQ multiplex PCR. Counted here are about 300,000 clones, roughly 82% occurring once; the ten biggest clones make up around 1.5%. The sample was peripheral blood. All receptors come from a woman between 50 and 59 years old with acute or convalescent COVID-19.

The sample holds one count of this clone. V and J are TRBV7-2 and TRBJ2-1; TRBD2 aligns across 7 bases. This CDR3 comprises 15 residues. Germline V gene data show CDR1 as SGHTA and CDR2 as FQGNSA. V was clipped by 4 bases and J by 8 bases; unmatched bases: 11. The CDR3 DNA sequence: TGTGCCAGCAGCTCGGGGGGTCCTCGTCGGGATGAGCAGTTCTTC. It specifies CASSSGGPRRDEQFF.

This clone has just a few counts. V is TRBV14 and J is TRBJ2-7, with D possibly TRBD1 on 5 matching bases. The V gene lost 0 bases and the J gene lost 6 bases, with 24 bases spanning the gap. This CDR3 contains 18 residues. Germline assignment: CDR1 SGHDN and CDR2 FVKESK. CDR3 sequence reads: CASSQDPHVAGFVSEQYF. In DNA form, the CDR3 reads TGTGCCAGCAGCCAAGATCCGCATGTGGCAGGGTTCGTTAGCGAGCAGTACTTC.

The V and J genes are TRBV29-1 and TRBJ1-5; D is possibly TRBD1 (6 bases). The germline V gene has CDR1 SQVTM and CDR2 ANQGSEA. The CDR3 spans 13 residues. V was shortened by 6 bases and J by 7 bases, with 16 bases between the two germline ends. The CDR3 spells CSVSLGGGQPQHF. The CDR3 coding sequence is TGCAGCGTCTCCCTAGGGGGTGGGCAGCCCCAGCATTTT.

V and J are TRBV4-1 and TRBJ2-7; TRBD1 matches at 11 bases. The CDR3 totals 15 residues. Trimming took 2 bases from V and 2 from J; bases not matched to a gene: 2. CDR1 MGHRA and CDR2 YSYEKL come from the germline V gene. CDR3 in DNA: TGCGCCAGCAGCCAACGGACAGGGGGCGCCTACGAGCAGTACTTC. Translating gives CASSQRTGGAYEQYF.

The chain carries TRBV13 and TRBJ2-7; perhaps TRBD2 as D (5 bases). V was cut by 4 bases and J by 2 bases, with 12 bases left in between. Germline V gene data show CDR1 as PRHDT and CDR2 as FYEKMQ (reference sequence). This CDR3 has 14 amino acids. CDR3 coding DNA: TGTGCCAGCAGCTCAACGAGCGGAACCTACGAGCAGTACTTC. Its translation is CASSSTSGTYEQYF.

The chain links TRBV19 to TRBJ2-7; D perhaps matches TRBD1 (6 bases). Trimming left V 5 bases short and J 5 bases short, with 13 bases between. Germline CDR1 is LNHDA and CDR2 is SQIVND (reference sequence). The CDR3 totals 13 residues. The CDR3 coding sequence is TGTGCCAGTAGTTCCCCACAGGGACACGAGCAGTACTTC. Translated: CASSSPQGHEQYF. Together with reference TRBV19 and TRBJ2-7, the CDR3 gives the full variable domain: DGGITQSPKYLFRKEGQNVTLSCEQNLNHDAMYWYRQDPGQGLRLIYYSQIVNDFQKGDIAEGYSVSREKKESFPLTVTSAQKNPTAFYLCASSSPQGHEQYFGPGTRLTVT.

The chain links TRBV10-3 to TRBJ1-5; 10 bases are shared with TRBD1. Losses at the gene ends were 4 bases for V and 3 bases for J; bases not matched to a gene: 9. There are 17 residues in the CDR3. Germline V gives CDR1 ENHRY, CDR2 SYGVKD. CDR3 loop: CAISASRTGGFNQPQHF. The CDR3 coding sequence is TGTGCCATCAGTGCCTCAAGGACAGGGGGATTCAATCAGCCCCAGCATTTT.

The chain has TRBV5-1 and TRBJ1-1; no clear D. Germline CDR1 SGHRS, CDR2 YFSETQ. The CDR3 has 17 residues. V lost 0 bases to trimming and J lost 2 bases, with 17 bases between them. CDR3 nucleotide sequence: TGCGCCAGCAGCTTGGCGGCGGGGAGGGCCCCTAACACTGAAGCTTTCTTT. This translates into CASSLAAGRAPNTEAFF.

The chain links TRBV7-6 to TRBJ2-3, with D hard to call. The CDR3 is 15 residues long. Trimming cost V 5 bases and J 2 bases, with 14 bases left between them. Per the germline V gene, CDR1 is SGHVS and CDR2 is FNYEAQ. The CDR3 nucleotides read TGTGCCAGCAGCCCCCTAGGTGGTAACACAGATACGCAGTATTTT. Its translation: CASSPLGGNTDTQYF.

This CDR3 is CASTQQGSYGGYTF. CDR3 DNA sequence: TGTGCCAGCACCCAACAGGGTTCCTATGGCGGCTACACCTTC. The chain couples TRBV28 to TRBJ1-2, with D possibly being TRBD1 (6 bases). The germline V and J ends were trimmed by 7 bases and 8 bases, with 20 bases remaining between them. Germline CDR1 reads MDHEN; CDR2 reads SYDVKM. This CDR3 has 14 amino acids.

This chain connects TRBV19 to TRBJ2-7, with TRBD2 matching 8 bases. CDR1 LNHDA and CDR2 SQIVND come from the germline V gene (reference sequence). This CDR3 spans 15 amino acids. The junction had 8 bases not matched to a gene; V was cut back by 5 bases and J by 2 bases. CDR3 nucleotide sequence: TGTGCCAGTAGTTTGAGCGGGAGTATGACCTACGAGCAGTACTTC. Translated, it gives CASSLSGSMTYEQYF.

CDR3: CASSLGLAGGPSVYEQYF. The CDR3 nucleotides are TGTGCCAGCAGCTTGGGATTAGCGGGAGGGCCAAGCGTCTACGAGCAGTACTTC. The genes are TRBV7-2 and TRBJ2-7; 11 nucleotides match TRBD2. Unmatched junction bases numbered 13, after V lost 3 bases and J lost 3 bases. This CDR3 is 18 amino acids long. Germline loops: CDR1 SGHTA, CDR2 FQGNSA.

The genes are TRBV2 and TRBJ1-4; 9 nucleotides line up with TRBD1. J was trimmed by 6 bases and V by 7 bases; bases with no gene match: 9. The CDR3 is made up of 15 amino acids. Per germline, CDR1 SNHLY and CDR2 FYNNEI. For the CDR3, the DNA is TGTGCCAGCATGGGGTCCGGGACAGGGTATGAAAAACTGTTTTTT. Amino acid sequence: CASMGSGTGYEKLFF.

This clone has just one count. This chain connects TRBV6-5 to TRBJ1-1; tentative D call: TRBD1 (5 bases). Deletions cut 6 bases from V and 0 bases from J, with 11 bases between. Germline V gene data show CDR1 as MNHEY and CDR2 as SVGAGI. The CDR3 extends over 14 amino acids. The CDR3 DNA reads as TGTGCCAGCAGCTGGGACTCAATGAACACTGAAGCTTTCTTT. This codes for CASSWDSMNTEAFF.

The gene calls are TRBV7-2 and TRBJ2-1; D not certain. CDR1 and CDR2 (germline): SGHTA, FQGNSA. This CDR3 spans 11 amino acids. V lost 3 bases, J lost 5 bases, and 2 bases lay in between. CDR3 sequence reads: CASSFNNEQFF. The CDR3 bases are TGTGCCAGCAGCTTTAACAATGAGCAGTTCTTC. The full variable domain, with the rest looked up from reference TRBV7-2 and TRBJ2-1, is GAGVSQSPSNKVTEKGKDVELRCDPISGHTALYWYRQSLGQGLEFLIYFQGNSAPDKSGLPSDRFSAERTGGSVSTLTIQRTQQEDSAVYLCASSFNNEQFFGPGTRLTVL.

The rearrangement uses TRBV28 and TRBJ2-1, with 10 bases identical to TRBD1. Unmatched junction bases numbered 5, after V lost 2 bases and J lost 1 base. The CDR3 spans 17 residues. Germline V gene lookup returns CDR1 MDHEN and CDR2 SYDVKM. The CDR3 bases are TGTGCCAGCAGTTTACGGGACAGGGGCTTGTCCTACAATGAGCAGTTCTTC. Its translation: CASSLRDRGLSYNEQFF.

This clone was picked up a small number of times. The chain recombines TRBV27 with TRBJ2-5; D is ambiguous. Trimming shortened V by 4 bases and J by 4 bases, and 13 bases separated the two germline ends. This CDR3 region has 14 residues. Germline CDR1 is MNHEY and CDR2 is SMNVEV (reference sequence). The CDR3, as DNA: TGTGCCAGCAGTTCATCCGTCGAGAGAGAGACCCAGTACTTC. Translated: CASSSSVERETQYF.